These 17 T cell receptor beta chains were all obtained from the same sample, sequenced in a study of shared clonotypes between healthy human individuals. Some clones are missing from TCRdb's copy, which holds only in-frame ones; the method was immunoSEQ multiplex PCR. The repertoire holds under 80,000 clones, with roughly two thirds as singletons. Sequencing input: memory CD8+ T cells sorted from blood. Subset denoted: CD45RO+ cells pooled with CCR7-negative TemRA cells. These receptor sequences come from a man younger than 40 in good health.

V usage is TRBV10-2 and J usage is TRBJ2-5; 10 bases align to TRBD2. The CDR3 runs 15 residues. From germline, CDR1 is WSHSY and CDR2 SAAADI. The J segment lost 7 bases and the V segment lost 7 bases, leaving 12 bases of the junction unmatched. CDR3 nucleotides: TGCGCCAGCACCGAGGAACTAGCGGGGCATGGGACCCAGTACTTC. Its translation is CASTEELAGHGTQYF.

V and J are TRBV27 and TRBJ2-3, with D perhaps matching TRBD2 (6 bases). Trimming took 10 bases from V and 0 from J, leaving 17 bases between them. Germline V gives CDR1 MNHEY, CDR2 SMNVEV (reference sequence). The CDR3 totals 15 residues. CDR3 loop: CATSNLAASTDTQYF. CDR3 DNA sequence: TGTGCCACCTCCAACTTAGCGGCTAGCACAGATACGCAGTATTTT.

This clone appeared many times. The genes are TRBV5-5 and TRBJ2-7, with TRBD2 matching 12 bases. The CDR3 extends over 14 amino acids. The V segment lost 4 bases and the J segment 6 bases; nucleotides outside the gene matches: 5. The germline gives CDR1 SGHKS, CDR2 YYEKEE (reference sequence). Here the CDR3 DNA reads TGTGCCAGCAGCCCGACTAGCGGGAGCTTCGAGCAGTACTTC. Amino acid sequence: CASSPTSGSFEQYF.

The CDR3 DNA is TGCGCCAGCAGCTTCGTAGCAACAACCGAGCAGTACTTC. Translated, it gives CASSFVATTEQYF. This sequence joins TRBV5-1 and TRBJ2-7; D uncertain. Germline V CDR1 and CDR2: SGHRS, YFSETQ. The CDR3 contains 13 residues. V lost 2 bases and J 6 bases, leaving 12 bases between the germline ends.

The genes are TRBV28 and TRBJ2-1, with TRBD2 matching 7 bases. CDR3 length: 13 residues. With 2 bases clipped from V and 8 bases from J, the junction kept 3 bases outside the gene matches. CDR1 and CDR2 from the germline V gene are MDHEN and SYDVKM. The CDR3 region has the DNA TGTGCCAGCAGTTTAGCGGGAGTCGATGAGCAGTTCTTC. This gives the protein CASSLAGVDEQFF.

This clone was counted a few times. CDR3 nucleotide sequence: TGTGCCTGGAGTGTAACCACAGATACGCAGTATTTT. Its protein is CAWSVTTDTQYF. This chain uses TRBV30 with TRBJ2-3; unclear D gene. This CDR3 has 12 residues. V was clipped by 0 bases and J by 2 bases, with 3 bases between them. Germline V gene data show CDR1 as GTSNPN and CDR2 as SVGIG (reference sequence). Together with reference TRBV30 and TRBJ2-3, the CDR3 gives the full variable domain: SQTIHQWPATLVQPVGSPLSLECTVEGTSNPNLYWYRQAAGRGLQLLFYSVGIGQISSEVPQNLSASRPQDRQFILSSKKLLLSDSGFYLCAWSVTTDTQYFGPGTRLTVL.

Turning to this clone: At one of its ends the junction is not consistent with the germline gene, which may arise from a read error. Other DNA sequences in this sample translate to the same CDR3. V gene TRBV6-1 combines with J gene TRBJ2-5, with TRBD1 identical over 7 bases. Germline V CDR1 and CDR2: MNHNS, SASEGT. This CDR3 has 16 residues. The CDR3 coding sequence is TGTGCCAGCAGTGAATGGACAGGAGATGGAAAAGAGACTCAGTACTTC. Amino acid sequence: CASSEWTGDGKETQYF.

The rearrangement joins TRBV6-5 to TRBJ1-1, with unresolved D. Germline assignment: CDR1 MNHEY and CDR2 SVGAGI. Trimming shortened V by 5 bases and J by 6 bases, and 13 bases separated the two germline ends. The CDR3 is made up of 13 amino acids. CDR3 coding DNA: TGTGCCAGCAGTCGGACCGGACGCCCTGAAGCTTTCTTT. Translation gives CASSRTGRPEAFF.

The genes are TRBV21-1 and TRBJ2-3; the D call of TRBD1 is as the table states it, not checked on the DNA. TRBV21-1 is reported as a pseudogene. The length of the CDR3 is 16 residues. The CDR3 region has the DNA TGTGCCAGCAGCAAAGGGGCGCAAGGTTGCACAGATACGCAGTATTTT. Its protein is CASSKGAQGCTDTQYF.

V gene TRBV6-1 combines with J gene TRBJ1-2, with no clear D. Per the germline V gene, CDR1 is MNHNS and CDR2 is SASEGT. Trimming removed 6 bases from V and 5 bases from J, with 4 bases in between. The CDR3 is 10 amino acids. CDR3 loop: CASRKYGYTF. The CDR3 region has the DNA TGTGCCAGCAGAAAATATGGCTACACCTTC.

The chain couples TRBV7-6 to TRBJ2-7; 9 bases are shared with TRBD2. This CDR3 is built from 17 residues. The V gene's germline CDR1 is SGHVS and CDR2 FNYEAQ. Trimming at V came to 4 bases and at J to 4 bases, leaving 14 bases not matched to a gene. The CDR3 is CASSSRGAGLAVYEQYF. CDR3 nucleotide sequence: TGTGCCAGCAGCTCGAGGGGGGCGGGACTAGCAGTGTACGAGCAGTACTTC.

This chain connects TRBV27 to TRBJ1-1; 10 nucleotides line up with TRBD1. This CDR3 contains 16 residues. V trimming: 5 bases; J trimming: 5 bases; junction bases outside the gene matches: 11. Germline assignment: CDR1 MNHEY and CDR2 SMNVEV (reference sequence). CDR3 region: CASSPTRDRGLTEAFF. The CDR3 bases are TGTGCCAGCAGTCCAACCCGGGACAGGGGATTAACTGAAGCTTTCTTT.

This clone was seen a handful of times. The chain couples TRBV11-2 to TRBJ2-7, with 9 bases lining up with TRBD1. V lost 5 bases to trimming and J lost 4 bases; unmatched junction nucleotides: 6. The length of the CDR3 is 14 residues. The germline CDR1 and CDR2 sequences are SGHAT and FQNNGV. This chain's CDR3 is CASSPYRGQYEQYF. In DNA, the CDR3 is TGTGCCAGCAGCCCCTACAGGGGGCAGTACGAGCAGTACTTC.

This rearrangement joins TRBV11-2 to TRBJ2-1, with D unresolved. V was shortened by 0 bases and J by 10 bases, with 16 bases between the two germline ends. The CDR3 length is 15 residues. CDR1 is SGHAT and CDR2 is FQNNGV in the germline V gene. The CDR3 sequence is CASSLDPGPQREQFF. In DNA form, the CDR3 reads TGTGCCAGCAGCTTAGACCCAGGCCCCCAAAGGGAGCAGTTCTTC.

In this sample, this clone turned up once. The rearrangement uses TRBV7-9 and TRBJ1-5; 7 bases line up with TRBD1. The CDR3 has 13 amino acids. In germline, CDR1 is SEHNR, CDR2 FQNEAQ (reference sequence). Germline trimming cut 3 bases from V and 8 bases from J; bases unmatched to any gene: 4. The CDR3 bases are TGTGCCAGCAGCTTGGCAGGGGGTAAGCCCCAGCATTTT. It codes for CASSLAGGKPQHF.

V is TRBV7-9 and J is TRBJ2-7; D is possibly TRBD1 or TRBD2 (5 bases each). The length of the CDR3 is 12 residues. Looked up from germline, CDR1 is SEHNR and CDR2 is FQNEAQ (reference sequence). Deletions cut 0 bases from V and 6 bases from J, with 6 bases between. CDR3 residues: CASSLAGVEQYF. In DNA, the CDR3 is TGTGCCAGCAGCTTAGCGGGGGTCGAGCAGTACTTC.

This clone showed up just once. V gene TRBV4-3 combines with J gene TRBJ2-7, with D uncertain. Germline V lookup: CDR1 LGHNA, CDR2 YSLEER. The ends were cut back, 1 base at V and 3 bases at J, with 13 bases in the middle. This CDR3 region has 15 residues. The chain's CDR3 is CASSQGVSTLYEQYF. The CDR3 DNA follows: TGCGCCAGCAGCCAAGGAGTTAGCACACTCTACGAGCAGTACTTC.